This T cell receptor beta chain was found in a study of blood T cells in healthy people across ages. Together with a sample-barcoded 5' primer, a J-beta primer mix was included in a second PCR lasting about 7 to 11 cycles. Every cDNA molecule carried a tag from a template-switch adaptor bearing 12 random nucleotides. Sequencing recovered at least 2.5 million CDR3-containing paired-end reads from each sample. In TCRdb, the 5' RACE reads were re-called with MiXCR into one record per CDR3 protein. The profile shows hundreds of thousands of distinct CDR3 sequences, about 61% of them singletons. General study findings and limits: For the donors, CMV status was unknown and possibly confounded expanded clonotype changes.

Individuals who donated were healthy Caucasians from Russia aged roughly 6 to 95. The CDR3 is made up of 13 amino acids. Germline-derived CDR1 and CDR2 are MNHEY and SVGAGI. Trimming cost V 5 bases and J 3 bases, with 11 bases left between them. Regarding this clonotype: What it binds is unknown.

This sequence was found in a man aged 35-49 years in good health. Sequencing used blood. The chain carries TRBV6-5 and TRBJ2-7; D is possibly TRBD2 (6 bases). CDR3 residues: CASSGGIHYEQYF. CDR3 sequence (DNA): TGTGCCAGCAGTGGGGGGATCCACTACGAGCAGTACTTC.